The 22 T cell receptor beta chains below come from one sample, sequenced in a study of response to subunit inactivated influenza vaccine. In TCRdb, the RT-PCR reads were re-called with MiXCR into one record per CDR3 protein. Among about 500,000 distinct CDR3 sequences listed, about 7.2% were seen once. The starting material was PBMCs from blood, obtained about 23 months after vaccination. The receptors shown here come from a man between 50 and 75 years old who received an inactivated influenza vaccine.

This clonotype turned up a few times. V gene TRBV20-1 combines with J gene TRBJ2-2; TRBD2 agrees at 14 bases. With 6 bases clipped from V and 4 bases from J, the junction kept 10 bases outside the gene matches. The CDR3 loop spans 17 amino acids. Germline V gene data show CDR1 as DFQATT and CDR2 as SNEGSKA (reference sequence). CDR3 sequence reads: CSANRLAGGPSTGELFF. The CDR3 DNA sequence: TGCAGTGCAAATCGACTAGCGGGGGGGCCGTCCACCGGGGAGCTGTTTTTT.

This clonotype was observed a few times. V and J are TRBV12-3 or TRBV12-4 and TRBJ2-1, with 11 bases matching TRBD1. V shed 3 bases and J 7 bases; nucleotides not matched to a gene: 11. This CDR3 region has 17 residues. For the CDR3, the DNA is TGTGCCAGCAGTTTTGGCCCTGGACAGGGGGCGAGTAATGAGCAGTTCTTC. Translation: CASSFGPGQGASNEQFF.

This clonotype appeared a few times. The V and J genes are TRBV9 and TRBJ2-5; maybe TRBD1 (7 bases). The germline V gene has CDR1 SGDLS and CDR2 YYNGEE. This CDR3 spans 15 amino acids. The V and J ends lost 2 bases and 3 bases respectively, with 14 bases between them. In DNA form, the CDR3 reads TGTGCCAGCAGCGTGGGGGGACAGCTAAAAGAGACCCAGTACTTC. Amino acids: CASSVGGQLKETQYF.

Ten or more counts support this clonotype. The chain employs TRBV7-9 and TRBJ2-7; 8 nucleotides match TRBD2. The J segment lost 13 bases and the V segment lost 0 bases, leaving 5 bases of the junction unmatched. CDR1 and CDR2 (germline): SEHNR, FQNEAQ (reference sequence). This CDR3 has 12 residues. The CDR3 sequence is CASSLAASGLYF. CDR3 bases: TGTGCCAGCAGCTTAGCCGCTAGCGGGTTATACTTC. Complete variable domain (other parts from reference TRBV7-9 and TRBJ2-7): DTGVSQNPRHKITKRGQNVTFRCDPISEHNRLYWYRQTLGQGPEFLTYFQNEAQLEKSRLLSDRFSAERPKGSFSTLEIQRTEQGDSAMYLCASSLAASGLYFGPGTRLTVT.

The chain employs TRBV5-1 and TRBJ2-1; TRBD2 agrees at 8 bases. The trim removed 3 bases at V and 5 bases at J, leaving 4 bases unmatched. From germline, CDR1 is SGHRS and CDR2 YFSETQ. This CDR3 region has 14 residues. The CDR3 region is CASSSRSGDNEQFF. The CDR3 nucleotides are TGCGCCAGCAGCTCTCGTAGCGGGGACAATGAGCAGTTCTTC.

This clonotype was seen ten or more times. This rearrangement joins TRBV20-1 to TRBJ2-3, with TRBD2 as a possible D gene (6 bases). Trimming removed 1 base at V and 1 base at J, with 12 bases between. CDR3 size: 15 residues. Germline-derived CDR1 and CDR2 are DFQATT and SNEGSKA (reference sequence). CDR3 sequence (DNA): TGCAGTGCTAGAGTCTGGGGGGAGGGCACAGATACGCAGTATTTT. Translated: CSARVWGEGTDTQYF.

The sample holds a few counts of this clonotype. J is TRBJ1-5 and V is TRBV2; D unresolved. Germline-derived CDR1 and CDR2 are SNHLY and FYNNEI. The CDR3 contains 15 residues. Trimming cost V 2 bases and J 5 bases, with 13 bases left between them. The CDR3 sequence is CASSELRAEYQPQHF. Written as DNA, the CDR3 is TGTGCCAGCAGTGAATTGCGGGCAGAATATCAGCCCCAGCATTTT.

This clonotype was counted at least ten times. CDR3 DNA: TGCAGTGTACCGAATAGCGGGATCACAGATACGCAGTATTTT. This sequence encodes CSVPNSGITDTQYF. The gene calls are TRBV20-1 and TRBJ2-3, with 8 positions matching TRBD2. With V trimmed by 7 bases and J by 2 bases, 8 bases remained unmatched. The V gene's germline CDR1 is DFQATT and CDR2 SNEGSKA (reference sequence). CDR3 length: 14 residues.

There are a few counts of this clonotype. The chain carries TRBV20-1 and TRBJ2-2; 7 nucleotides agree with TRBD2. The V gene end was trimmed by 0 bases and the J gene end by 7 bases; junction bases not matched to a gene: 14. The CDR3 is 17 residues long. Germline CDR1 and CDR2: DFQATT and SNEGSKA (reference sequence). The CDR3 DNA reads as TGCAGTGCTAGAGATTTAGGGCTAGCGGCCATGGTCGGGGAGCTGTTTTTT. Protein: CSARDLGLAAMVGELFF.

V usage is TRBV6-2 or TRBV6-3 and J usage is TRBJ2-1; TRBD1 might be the D (6 bases). Per germline, CDR1 MNHEY and CDR2 SVGEGT. The V gene lost 6 bases and the J gene lost 7 bases, with 25 bases spanning the gap. This CDR3 comprises 17 residues. CDR3 DNA sequence: TGTGCCAGCAGAGGGGGATTGGGGACCCCAACTGGGAATGAGCAGTTCTTC. As protein: CASRGGLGTPTGNEQFF.

This chain links TRBV29-1 with TRBJ2-3, with a possible D match to TRBD2 (5 bases). Trimming left V 7 bases short and J 3 bases short, with 23 bases between. Germline CDR1 SQVTM, CDR2 ANQGSEA. There are 16 residues in the CDR3. CDR3 coding DNA: TGCAGCGCCCCTAAAGGCGGGTGGTTCGGAACAGATACGCAGTATTTT. It yields the protein CSAPKGGWFGTDTQYF.

This chain uses TRBV28 with TRBJ2-7; no firm D call. In germline, CDR1 is MDHEN, CDR2 SYDVKM. The CDR3 totals 12 residues. Trimming removed 6 bases at V and 6 bases at J, with 12 bases between. The CDR3 sequence is CASSPPGLEQYF. The CDR3 nucleotides read TGTGCCAGCAGCCCCCCTGGTCTCGAGCAGTACTTC.

The rearrangement joins TRBV15 to TRBJ2-7; D ambiguous. Germline CDR1 is LNHNV and CDR2 is YYDKDF (reference sequence). Trimming left V 5 bases short and J 6 bases short, with 14 bases between. The CDR3 runs to 13 residues. The CDR3 reads CATSLQRIGEQYF. The CDR3 DNA sequence: TGTGCCACCAGCTTGCAAAGGATCGGCGAGCAGTACTTC.

The chain employs TRBV20-1 and TRBJ2-7, with a tentative D call TRBD1 (6 bases). Per germline, CDR1 DFQATT and CDR2 SNEGSKA (reference sequence). The CDR3 totals 14 residues. Trimming removed 6 bases at V and 4 bases at J, with 19 bases between. The CDR3 region has the DNA TGCAGTGCAGAAACAGGGTCCGAGGTGTACGAGCAGTACTTC. Encoded protein: CSAETGSEVYEQYF.

The DNA for the CDR3 is TGTGCCAGCAGTTTTGGCGGCAGAAACACCTACGAGCAGTACTTC. Translating it yields CASSFGGRNTYEQYF. This chain uses TRBV28 with TRBJ2-7; D gene unclear. The CDR3 is made up of 15 amino acids. Trimming took off 3 bases at V and 2 bases at J, with 14 bases between the two ends. Germline values: CDR1 MDHEN, CDR2 SYDVKM.

In this sample, this clonotype turned up a few times. The chain has TRBV4-2 and TRBJ1-2; 9 bases agree with TRBD1. The germline CDR1 and CDR2 sequences are LGHNA and YNFKEQ. V lost 2 bases and J lost 9; bases outside the gene matches: 13. The CDR3 consists of 16 residues. The CDR3 is CASSQTVSKDRGSYTF. CDR3 bases: TGTGCCAGCAGCCAAACCGTCTCGAAGGACAGGGGTAGCTACACCTTC.

This clonotype appeared a few times. The V and J genes are TRBV27 and TRBJ2-1; 8 nucleotides match TRBD2. The germline V gene encodes CDR1 MNHEY and CDR2 SMNVEV (reference sequence). V dropped 5 bases and J dropped 8; count of bases not matched to a gene: 11. The CDR3 totals 15 residues. This CDR3 reads CASSLGGGRNYEQFF. As DNA, the CDR3 is TGTGCCAGCAGTCTCGGGGGCGGGAGGAACTATGAGCAGTTCTTC.

This clonotype has just a few counts. The chain recombines TRBV12-3 or TRBV12-4 with TRBJ2-1; 8 bases agree with TRBD2. V shed 2 bases, J shed 2 bases, and the junction held 8 bases outside the gene matches. The CDR3 covers 17 residues. The CDR3 DNA follows: TGTGCCAGCAGTTTAAGGTTGACTAGCGTCCCCTACAATGAGCAGTTCTTC. Translated: CASSLRLTSVPYNEQFF.

This clonotype was counted ten times or more. The V and J genes are TRBV6-2 or TRBV6-3 and TRBJ1-5; 8 nucleotides align to TRBD1. The germline gives CDR1 MNHEY, CDR2 SVGEGT. The J segment lost 6 bases and the V segment lost 6 bases, leaving 4 bases of the junction unmatched. The CDR3 covers 13 residues. The CDR3 DNA reads as TGTGCCAGCAGGCTGACAGGGGTTCAGCCCCAGCATTTT. Protein sequence: CASRLTGVQPQHF.

Many counts were recorded for this clonotype. This rearrangement joins TRBV5-1 to TRBJ1-4, with D unresolved. The CDR3 is made up of 16 amino acids. Germline CDR1 is SGHRS and CDR2 is YFSETQ. The V and J ends lost 4 bases and 8 bases respectively, with 21 bases between them. Written as DNA, the CDR3 is TGCGCCAGCAGCCTGAACCCCCCGGATGCCGGCGAAAAACTGTTTTTT. This gives the protein CASSLNPPDAGEKLFF.

This chain connects TRBV20-1 to TRBJ2-7; no clear D gene. The germline gives CDR1 DFQATT, CDR2 SNEGSKA (reference sequence). Deletions cut 0 bases from V and 7 bases from J, with 13 bases between. This CDR3 has 13 residues. CDR3 sequence (DNA): TGCAGTGCTAGAGATAGTTGGGGTGGGGAGCAGTACTTC. Translation gives CSARDSWGGEQYF.

This clonotype was recorded many times. The chain is built from TRBV7-9 and TRBJ1-2; possibly TRBD1 for D (5 bases). With 0 bases removed from V and 7 bases from J, the gap between germline ends came to 15 bases. The CDR3 spans 15 residues. Germline V lookup: CDR1 SEHNR, CDR2 FQNEAQ (reference sequence). The CDR3: CASSLAGATAAGYTF. Here the CDR3 DNA reads TGTGCCAGCAGCTTAGCCGGGGCGACGGCGGCTGGCTACACCTTC.